These T cell receptor beta chains were read from a single sample in a study of neurological immune-mediated disorders. TCRdb used MiXCR to reprocess the 5' RACE reads, holding one entry per CDR3 protein. The table records just over 95,000 distinct CDR3 sequences, 3.5% to 4% of them present only once. The sample was PBMCs. The receptors here all came from a woman aged 18-29 years with multiple sclerosis. Each CDR3 is given with its conserved first and last residue. The D gene is left open where the match is weak. Expanded clones get a size class; other rows say once, few or many, or leave the size out.

- TRBJ2-5 TRBV6-5 few CASSQSVGLQETQYF TGTGCCAGCAGCCAGTCGGTGGGGCTGCAAGAGACCCAGTACTTC
TRBD1 TRBJ2-7 TRBV6-5 many CASSFRPGQSYEQYF TGTGCCAGCAGCTTTCGCCCGGGACAGTCCTACGAGCAGTACTTC
TRBD1 TRBJ2-7 TRBV20-1 many CSAVSTGLTYEQYF TGCAGTGCTGTATCGACAGGGTTGACCTACGAGCAGTACTTC
TRBD1 TRBJ2-7 TRBV7-9 many CASRKTGDSYEQYF TGTGCCAGCAGAAAGACAGGGGACTCCTACGAGCAGTACTTC
TRBD1 TRBJ2-5 TRBV28 many CAVSSRGRGETQYF TGTGCCGTATCATCCAGGGGGCGCGGTGAGACCCAGTACTTC
- TRBJ1-6 TRBV3-1 many CASSARDFNSPLHF TGTGCCAGCAGCGCCCGGGACTTTAATTCACCCCTCCACTTT
TRBD1 TRBJ1-1 TRBV7-8 many CASRYDRDTEAFF TGTGCCAGCAGATACGACAGGGACACTGAAGCTTTCTTT
- TRBJ1-5 TRBV10-3 - CAISARQGDQPQHF TGTGCCATCAGTGCGCGGCAGGGAGATCAGCCCCAGCATTTT
- TRBJ2-5 TRBV12-3/TRBV12-4 many CASSFDRPGWETQYF TGTGCCAGCAGTTTTGACCGGCCAGGGTGGGAGACCCAGTACTTC
TRBD2 TRBJ2-7 TRBV29-1 - CSVVSSGSSYEQYF TGCAGCGTTGTGTCTAGCGGGTCCTCCTACGAGCAGTACTTC
TRBD1 TRBJ1-2 TRBV6-5 many CASRDRALYGYTF TGTGCCAGCAGGGACAGGGCCCTCTATGGCTACACCTTC
TRBD1 TRBJ2-5 TRBV2 many CASSSGTAEETQYF TGTGCCAGCAGCTCCGGGACAGCCGAAGAGACCCAGTACTTC
- TRBJ2-1 TRBV7-6 - CASSLPQNAKVSNEQFF TGTGCCAGCAGCTTACCCCAGAATGCGAAGGTTAGCAATGAGCAGTTCTTC
TRBD2 TRBJ2-3 TRBV7-2 many CASSLPRGLASDTQYF TGTGCCAGCAGCTTACCCCGCGGACTAGCTTCAGATACGCAGTATTTT
- TRBJ1-2 TRBV28 many CASSSGYAISLGGYTF TGTGCCAGCAGTTCGGGATACGCCATTTCCCTGGGCGGCTACACCTTC
TRBD1 TRBJ2-7 TRBV3-1 many CASSHDTGTGRRGEQYF TGTGCCAGCAGCCACGATACCGGGACAGGGCGACGAGGGGAGCAGTACTTC
- TRBJ2-5 TRBV20-1 - CSATTPDRQETQYF TGCAGTGCCACCACCCCCGACAGACAAGAGACCCAGTACTTC
- TRBJ2-7 TRBV2 many CASSLGRYEQYF TGTGCCAGCAGCCTCGGTAGATACGAGCAGTACTTC
TRBD2 TRBJ2-2 TRBV5-1 many CASSFSSGGLNTGELFF TGCGCCAGCAGCTTTTCTAGCGGGGGCCTGAACACCGGGGAGCTGTTTTTT
TRBD2 TRBJ2-3 TRBV20-1 many CSASRTSGSTDTQYF TGCAGTGCTTCCCGGACTAGCGGGAGCACAGATACGCAGTATTTT
- TRBJ2-1 TRBV6-1 - CASSSGWGLNEQFF TGTGCCAGCAGCAGTGGGTGGGGGCTCAATGAGCAGTTCTTC
- TRBJ1-3 TRBV6-5 - CASRGMGSGNTIYF TGTGCCAGCAGGGGGATGGGCTCTGGAAACACCATATATTTT
- TRBJ2-4 TRBV5-5 many CASSPTFGGDIQYF TGTGCCAGCAGCCCGACCTTCGGTGGCGACATTCAGTACTTC
TRBD2 TRBJ2-5 TRBV20-1 many CSARLAGTNRAQETQYF TGCAGTGCTAGACTAGCGGGGACCAATCGTGCGCAAGAGACCCAGTACTTC
TRBD1 TRBJ1-6 TRBV29-1 many CSVGTDVLGPLHF TGCAGCGTGGGGACAGACGTATTGGGCCCCCTCCACTTT
- TRBJ2-5 TRBV3-1 many CASSQGYQETQYF TGTGCCAGCAGCCAAGGCTACCAAGAGACCCAGTACTTC
TRBD2 TRBJ2-7 TRBV7-2 many CASQLGLASSEQYF TGTGCCAGCCAACTGGGACTAGCCTCCTCCGAGCAGTACTTC
- TRBJ1-6 TRBV7-2 many CASSLGGGPLHF TGTGCCAGCAGCTTAGGGGGAGGACCCCTCCACTTT
- TRBJ2-2 TRBV7-9 many CASSSPRRSGQNTGELFF TGTGCCAGCAGCTCCCCAAGGCGCAGCGGACAGAACACCGGGGAGCTGTTTTTT
TRBD2 TRBJ2-7 TRBV5-1 many CASTRGGSYEQYF TGCGCCAGCACTCGCGGGGGTTCCTACGAGCAGTACTTC
TRBD1 TRBJ2-2 TRBV18 many CASSPPDRVAKGGELFF TGTGCCAGCTCACCACCAGACAGGGTGGCAAAAGGCGGGGAGCTGTTTTTT
- TRBJ2-5 TRBV20-1 many CSARAPGEFETQYF TGCAGTGCTAGAGCACCCGGGGAGTTTGAGACCCAGTACTTC
- TRBJ2-7 TRBV7-2 many CASSLYGNYEQYF TGTGCCAGCAGCTTATACGGGAACTACGAGCAGTACTTC
- TRBJ2-2 TRBV6-6 - CASSYSPTRGMFF TGTGCCAGCAGTTATTCTCCGACTAGAGGGATGTTTTTT
- TRBJ1-6 TRBV20-1 many CSARDTTSGSYNSPLHF TGCAGTGCTAGAGATACGACAAGCGGTTCCTATAATTCACCCCTCCACTTT
TRBD2 TRBJ2-5 TRBV5-1 many CASSPGGSGGLQETQYF TGCGCCAGCAGCCCCGGGGGCAGCGGGGGCCTCCAAGAGACCCAGTACTTC
- TRBJ2-7 TRBV6-2/TRBV6-3 many CASTPRGSSYEQYF TGTGCCAGCACCCCGAGGGGGAGCTCCTACGAGCAGTACTTC
- TRBJ2-1 TRBV10-3 - CAISEGGAVHNEQFF TGTGCCATCAGCGAAGGGGGGGCCGTCCACAATGAGCAGTTCTTC
TRBD1 TRBJ1-4 TRBV5-6 many CASSLGQGANEKLFF TGTGCCAGCAGCTTGGGACAGGGGGCTAATGAAAAACTGTTTTTT
TRBD2 TRBJ2-1 TRBV27 many CASSHIGALVLAGERNEQFF TGTGCCAGCAGCCACATAGGGGCCCTAGTGCTAGCGGGAGAACGTAATGAGCAGTTCTTC
TRBD2 TRBJ2-1 TRBV7-2 many CATRGVREWSYNEQFF TGTGCCACCCGGGGGGTGAGGGAGTGGTCCTACAATGAGCAGTTCTTC
- TRBJ2-5 TRBV5-1 many CASSLVSGSQETQYF TGCGCCAGCAGCTTGGTTTCTGGCAGCCAAGAGACCCAGTACTTC
- TRBJ1-1 TRBV11-2 many CASSSVPNTEAFF TGTGCCAGCAGCTCCGTCCCGAACACTGAAGCTTTCTTT
TRBD1 TRBJ2-2 TRBV9 many CASSPQTGGADGELFF TGTGCCAGCAGCCCACAGACAGGGGGCGCCGACGGGGAGCTGTTTTTT
- TRBJ1-5 TRBV15 many CATSRDRGASNQPQHF TGTGCCACCAGCAGAGATCGGGGGGCCAGCAATCAGCCCCAGCATTTT
- TRBJ2-3 TRBV15 - CATSGVRDTQYF TGTGCCACCAGCGGTGTGAGGGATACGCAGTATTTT
TRBD2 TRBJ2-3 TRBV4-1 many CASSHLGTITDTQYF TGCGCCAGCAGCCATTTGGGGACTATCACAGATACGCAGTATTTT
- TRBJ2-2 TRBV10-3 many CAIRPYSPGDISNTGELFF TGTGCCATCAGACCCTATTCCCCCGGGGACATATCGAACACCGGGGAGCTGTTTTTT
TRBD2 TRBJ2-7 TRBV27 many CASSPSGNIYEQYF TGTGCCAGCAGCCCGAGCGGGAATATATACGAGCAGTACTTC